Detailed here is one TCR beta chain. The source of the sample is a study of radiotherapy plus CTLA-4 blockade in lung cancer. The data were produced by immunoSEQ multiplex PCR, yet TCRdb's version contains in-frame clones alone and is incomplete. Among tens of thousands of clones listed, roughly three quarters were seen once. Focal radiation with ipilimumab CTLA-4 blockade was given to patients with chemo-refractory metastatic non-small-cell lung cancer. V shed 7 bases and J shed 0 bases, with 13 bases lying between them. The CDR3 loop spans 14 amino acids. The germline gives CDR1 GTSNPN, CDR2 SVGIG (reference sequence).

This TCR derives from a human donor with non-small cell lung cancer who had a complete response to radiotherapy plus ipilimumab. V usage is TRBV30 and J usage is TRBJ1-3, with a weak D call TRBD1 (5 bases). The starting material was peripheral blood, obtained from a patient treated with radiotherapy plus ipilimumab. For the CDR3, the DNA is TGTGCCTATTCTACAGGTTCCTCTGGAAACACCATATATTTT. Amino acid sequence: CAYSTGSSGNTIYF.